The 30 T cell receptor beta chains listed next were all sequenced from one sample in a study of T cells in localized non-small cell lung cancer. TCRdb keeps only in-frame clones here, not all; method: immunoSEQ multiplex PCR. The sample contains about 1,900 clones, approximately 20% of which appear only once. The material sequenced was lung tumor tissue, taken before any cancer treatment. Receptor source: a woman aged 35 to 75 with stage I lung adenocarcinoma.

This clone turned up a few times. V usage is TRBV6-8 and J usage is TRBJ2-4; tentatively, D is TRBD2 (6 bases). V shed 5 bases and J shed 1 base, with 12 bases lying between them. The CDR3 has 15 residues. The germline CDR1 and CDR2 sequences are MNHGY and SAAAGT. This CDR3 reads CASSGDGGAKNIQYF. The CDR3 DNA sequence: TGTGCCAGCAGTGGGGACGGGGGTGCCAAAAACATTCAGTACTTC.

V and J are TRBV18 and TRBJ1-4; 9 bases are a match to TRBD1. V lost 3 bases and J lost 3; bases outside the gene matches: 5. The CDR3 contains 16 residues. Germline V gene data show CDR1 as KGHSH and CDR2 as LQKENI. CDR3 sequence: CASSPGQGLANEKLFF. CDR3 in DNA: TGTGCCAGCTCACCGGGACAGGGTTTAGCTAATGAAAAACTGTTTTTT.

The chain combines TRBV19 with TRBJ2-7; unclear D gene. V was clipped by 3 bases and J by 5 bases, with 5 bases between them. Germline V gene lookup returns CDR1 LNHDA and CDR2 SQIVND (reference sequence). The CDR3 is made up of 11 amino acids. CDR3 residues: CASSIGNEQYF. The DNA for the CDR3 is TGTGCCAGTAGTATCGGAAACGAGCAGTACTTC.

This clone is medium-sized within its sample. V usage is TRBV11-3 and J usage is TRBJ2-7, with D maybe TRBD1 (6 bases). V was cut by 2 bases and J by 2 bases, with 16 bases left in between. The CDR3 runs to 16 residues. CDR1 and CDR2 from the germline V gene are SGHNT and YENEEA. The CDR3 sequence is CASSLLGSGTTYEQYF. DNA of the CDR3: TGTGCCAGCAGCTTACTCGGGTCAGGGACAACCTACGAGCAGTACTTC.

A few counts support this clone. This chain connects TRBV6-8 to TRBJ1-2; TRBD1 matches 8 bases. Per germline, CDR1 MNHGY and CDR2 SAAAGT. The CDR3 extends over 12 amino acids. V trimming: 5 bases; J trimming: 8 bases; junction bases outside the gene matches: 4. As DNA, the CDR3 is TGTGCCAGCAGTGACAGGGGAGTCGGCTACACCTTC. Its protein product is CASSDRGVGYTF.

This clone has a handful of counts. The rearrangement joins TRBV9 to TRBJ1-6; a possible D gene is TRBD1 (5 bases). This CDR3 has 18 amino acids. Germline CDR1 is SGDLS and CDR2 is YYNGEE. The ends were cut back, 5 bases at V and 10 bases at J, with 28 bases in the middle. CDR3 loop: CASSEDLPKQAGSSPLHF. The CDR3 nucleotides are TGTGCCAGCAGTGAAGATCTTCCCAAGCAGGCAGGGAGCTCACCCCTCCACTTT.

The chain couples TRBV11-3 to TRBJ2-1; 11 nucleotides line up with TRBD2. In germline, CDR1 is SGHNT, CDR2 YENEEA. The CDR3 extends over 16 amino acids. V lost 4 bases to trimming and J lost 3 bases; unmatched junction nucleotides: 5. CDR3 sequence reads: CASSSRLAGHYNEQFF. CDR3 bases: TGTGCCAGCAGCTCCCGACTAGCGGGGCACTACAATGAGCAGTTCTTC.

The chain uses TRBV6-8 and TRBJ1-1; D perhaps matches TRBD1 (5 bases). The CDR3 contains 15 residues. The germline V gene has CDR1 MNHGY and CDR2 SAAAGT. Trimming stripped 11 bases from V and 1 base from J, with 20 bases between. The CDR3 is CAGRSGGTRNTEAFF. For the CDR3, the DNA is TGTGCCGGTCGATCGGGGGGGACTCGGAACACTGAAGCTTTCTTT.

This clone is medium-sized in the sample. The J gene is TRBJ1-1, the V gene TRBV7-2; D not certain. The CDR3 loop spans 13 amino acids. Trimming took off 6 bases at V and 2 bases at J, with 10 bases between the two ends. Germline V gene sequence: CDR1 SGHTA, CDR2 FQGNSA. CDR3 protein: CASSFTHNTEAFF. CDR3 DNA sequence: TGTGCCAGCAGTTTCACACATAACACTGAAGCTTTCTTT.

By sample fraction, this clone is medium-sized (0.01 to 0.1%). The chain links TRBV6-8 to TRBJ1-3, with 8 bases identical to TRBD1. CDR1 is MNHGY, CDR2 SAAAGT, per germline. V gave up 10 bases and J gave up 3 bases; unmatched junction bases: 11. The CDR3 is made up of 15 amino acids. The CDR3 protein is CATFFQGAGGNTIYF. The CDR3 DNA is TGTGCCACCTTTTTTCAGGGGGCGGGTGGAAACACCATATATTTT.

The CDR3 sequence is CASSPGTGEQPQHF. The CDR3 bases are TGTGCCAGCTCACCAGGGACAGGGGAGCAGCCCCAGCATTTT. The chain uses TRBV18 and TRBJ1-5; TRBD1 matches 10 bases. CDR1 KGHSH and CDR2 LQKENI come from the germline V gene. The V and J ends lost 2 bases and 7 bases, in that order; junction bases with no gene match: 2. The CDR3 extends over 14 amino acids.

This clone was recorded a few times. The rearrangement links TRBV6-8 to TRBJ1-2, with TRBD1 matching over 7 bases. This CDR3 has 16 amino acids. Germline V gives CDR1 MNHGY, CDR2 SAAAGT. V gave up 6 bases and J gave up 2 bases; unmatched junction bases: 12. CDR3 nucleotide sequence: TGTGCCAGCAGGCCCCCGGGACAGAGCCTCAACTATGGCTACACCTTC. This translates into CASRPPGQSLNYGYTF.

This clone has only a few counts. This CDR3 is also generated by other DNA sequences in the sample. The V gene is TRBV30, the J gene TRBJ1-1, with 7 bases identical to TRBD1. The germline V gene encodes CDR1 GTSNPN and CDR2 SVGIG (reference sequence). CDR3 size: 14 residues. With V trimmed by 4 bases and J by 0 bases, 5 bases remained unmatched. The CDR3: CAWNLGQLNTEAFF. The CDR3 DNA reads as TGTGCCTGGAATTTGGGACAGTTGAACACTGAAGCTTTCTTT.

This clone occurred a few times. As DNA, the CDR3 is TGTGCCAGCAGCCCCTCGGCGGCAGGGACTGGAAACACCATATATTTT. This sequence encodes CASSPSAAGTGNTIYF. The chain couples TRBV11-3 to TRBJ1-3, with D possibly being TRBD1 (5 bases). V lost 5 bases to trimming and J lost 2 bases, with 16 bases between them. Germline V gene sequence: CDR1 SGHNT, CDR2 YENEEA. The CDR3 length is 16 residues.

This clone was seen a handful of times. The J gene is TRBJ1-4, the V gene TRBV19; 11 bases are shared with TRBD1. Trimming removed 7 bases from V and 10 bases from J; junction bases left unmatched: 8. The CDR3 spans 14 residues. Per the germline V gene, CDR1 is LNHDA and CDR2 is SQIVND (reference sequence). The CDR3 region has the DNA TGTGCCAGTACCCCGGGACAGGGGGTGGTAAAACTGTTTTTT. This translates into CASTPGQGVVKLFF.

The V call is TRBV15, the J call TRBJ2-3; D call uncertain. V lost 1 base and J 2 bases, leaving 19 bases between the germline ends. The CDR3 runs to 18 residues. Germline V lookup: CDR1 LNHNV, CDR2 YYDKDF (reference sequence). The CDR3, as DNA: TGTGCCACCAGCAGAGCTCTTTTGCGACCAGCCCTCACAGATACGCAGTATTTT. Translated, it gives CATSRALLRPALTDTQYF.

The table lists this clone with a few counts. V and J are TRBV11-3 and TRBJ2-5; 12 nucleotides match TRBD2. There are 17 residues in the CDR3. J lost 5 bases, V lost 5 bases, and 12 bases had no gene match. Germline CDR1 is SGHNT and CDR2 is YENEEA. The CDR3 here is CASSQTPSSGGAETQYF. Here the CDR3 DNA reads TGTGCCAGCAGCCAAACGCCCTCTAGCGGGGGGGCGGAGACCCAGTACTTC.

This clone was counted between two and nine times. This sequence joins TRBV28 and TRBJ2-7, with a possible D match to TRBD1 (5 bases). The germline V and J ends were trimmed by 7 bases and 0 bases, with 13 bases remaining between them. Germline V gene lookup returns CDR1 MDHEN and CDR2 SYDVKM. The CDR3 sequence is 14 residues long. The CDR3 region has the DNA TGTGCCAGCACCCTGGGTAGGGGCTCCTACGAGCAGTACTTC. Residues: CASTLGRGSYEQYF. Based on the CDR3 plus reference TRBV28 and TRBJ2-7, the full variable domain is DVKVTQSSRYLVKRTGEKVFLECVQDMDHENMFWYRQDPGLGLRLIYFSYDVKMKEKGDIPEGYSVSREKKERFSLILESASTNQTSMYLCASTLGRGSYEQYFGPGTRLTVT.

The chain combines TRBV9 with TRBJ1-6; 9 bases map to TRBD1. This CDR3 has 18 amino acids. The junction had 16 bases not matched to a gene; V was cut back by 4 bases and J by 8 bases. The V gene's germline CDR1 is SGDLS and CDR2 YYNGEE. CDR3 sequence: CASSPWEGSGTGYSPLHF. CDR3 in DNA: TGTGCCAGCAGCCCGTGGGAGGGGTCCGGGACAGGGTATTCACCCCTCCACTTT. The variable domain in full, completed from reference TRBV9 and TRBJ1-6, reads DSGVTQTPKHLITATGQRVTLRCSPRSGDLSVYWYQQSLDQGLQFLIQYYNGEERAKGNILERFSAQQFPDLHSELNLSSLELGDSALYFCASSPWEGSGTGYSPLHFGNGTRLTVT.

This clone was detected only a few times. The chain is built from TRBV11-3 and TRBJ2-3, with 10 nucleotides matching TRBD2. Germline CDR1 and CDR2: SGHNT and YENEEA. CDR3 length: 17 amino acids. Trimming removed 1 base from V and 1 base from J; junction bases left unmatched: 5. The CDR3 region is CASSLVAGGLGTDTQYF. The CDR3 coding sequence is TGTGCCAGCAGCTTAGTAGCGGGGGGCCTCGGCACAGATACGCAGTATTTT. The full variable domain, in which reference TRBV11-3 and TRBJ2-3 provide the parts outside the CDR3, is EAGVVQSPRYKIIEKKQPVAFWCNPISGHNTLYWYLQNLGQGPELLIRYENEEAVDDSQLPKDRFSAERLKGVDSTLKIQPAELGDSAVYLCASSLVAGGLGTDTQYFGPGTRLTVL.

This chain connects TRBV28 to TRBJ2-7, with 11 bases aligning to TRBD1. This CDR3 region has 15 residues. The germline V gene encodes CDR1 MDHEN and CDR2 SYDVKM. V lost 4 bases and J lost 7; bases outside the gene matches: 9. The CDR3: CASSSLGTGGREQYF. The DNA of the CDR3 is TGTGCCAGCAGTTCCCTCGGGACAGGGGGTCGGGAGCAGTACTTC. Full variable domain (missing parts from reference TRBV28 and TRBJ2-7): DVKVTQSSRYLVKRTGEKVFLECVQDMDHENMFWYRQDPGLGLRLIYFSYDVKMKEKGDIPEGYSVSREKKERFSLILESASTNQTSMYLCASSSLGTGGREQYFGPGTRLTVT.

This clone was observed a handful of times. One junction end disagrees with the germline gene, perhaps due to a read error. V is TRBV6-8 and J is TRBJ2-2; a possible D gene is TRBD1 (8 bases). The CDR3 consists of 14 residues. Germline loops: CDR1 MNHGY, CDR2 SAAAGT. CDR3 sequence: CASTYRGGTGELFF. The CDR3 DNA sequence: TGTGCCAGCACTTACAGGGGGGGTACCGGGGAGCTGTTTTTT.

This clone was found a few times. The J gene is TRBJ2-7, the V gene TRBV6-8; the match to TRBD2 covers 10 bases. The V gene end was trimmed by 4 bases and the J gene end by 1 base; junction bases not matched to a gene: 4. This CDR3 has 15 residues. Germline-derived CDR1 and CDR2 are MNHGY and SAAAGT. Here the CDR3 reads CASSSSSGGSYEQYF. CDR3 DNA: TGTGCCAGCAGTTCGTCTAGCGGGGGATCCTACGAGCAGTACTTC.

A few counts support this clone. The J gene is TRBJ2-1, the V gene TRBV11-3; 7 bases line up with TRBD2. Germline V gene sequence: CDR1 SGHNT, CDR2 YENEEA. Trimming cost V 5 bases and J 3 bases; bases outside gene matches: 10. The CDR3 is 16 amino acids. In DNA, the CDR3 is TGTGCCAGCAGCATGAGGGCCGGGGGGTTCTACAATGAGCAGTTCTTC. The encoded protein is CASSMRAGGFYNEQFF. Based on the CDR3 plus reference TRBV11-3 and TRBJ2-1, the full variable domain is EAGVVQSPRYKIIEKKQPVAFWCNPISGHNTLYWYLQNLGQGPELLIRYENEEAVDDSQLPKDRFSAERLKGVDSTLKIQPAELGDSAVYLCASSMRAGGFYNEQFFGPGTRLTVL.

Only a few counts were recorded for this clone. The genes are TRBV11-3 and TRBJ2-7, with a tentative D call TRBD1 (6 bases). V was trimmed by 2 bases and J by 5 bases, leaving 16 bases between them. Germline values: CDR1 SGHNT, CDR2 YENEEA. The CDR3 sequence is 15 residues long. The CDR3 DNA sequence: TGTGCCAGCAGCTTAACAGGGACGGTGGGCCACGAGCAGTACTTC. This codes for CASSLTGTVGHEQYF.

The V gene is TRBV18, the J gene TRBJ2-7; 14 nucleotides line up with TRBD2. The V gene's germline CDR1 is KGHSH and CDR2 LQKENI. The CDR3 consists of 13 residues. Trimming cost V 10 bases and J 9 bases; bases outside gene matches: 8. CDR3 coding DNA: TGTGCCACCAGACTAGCGGGGGGGAGTGTGCAGTACTTC. Amino acids: CATRLAGGSVQYF.

This clone was counted only a few times. This chain joins TRBV6-1 and TRBJ2-2; perhaps TRBD1 as D (6 bases). Germline V gives CDR1 MNHNS, CDR2 SASEGT. Trimming took off 0 bases at V and 4 bases at J, with 6 bases between the two ends. There are 14 residues in the CDR3. CDR3 residues: CASSEAGGTGELFF. The CDR3, as DNA: TGTGCCAGCAGTGAAGCAGGGGGCACCGGGGAGCTGTTTTTT.

This clone is categorized as medium-sized. The J gene is TRBJ2-1, the V gene TRBV11-3; TRBD1 aligns across 8 bases. The CDR3 is 14 amino acids. Germline assignment: CDR1 SGHNT and CDR2 YENEEA. Unmatched junction bases numbered 4, after V lost 5 bases and J lost 4 bases. The CDR3: CASSPRTGYNEQFF. The CDR3, as DNA: TGTGCCAGCAGCCCCCGGACAGGGTACAATGAGCAGTTCTTC.

The genes are TRBV11-3 and TRBJ2-5; TRBD2 matches at 7 bases. The trim removed 5 bases at V and 2 bases at J, leaving 14 bases unmatched. CDR3 length: 17 residues. Germline-derived CDR1 and CDR2 are SGHNT and YENEEA. CDR3 coding DNA: TGTGCCAGCAGCCCCTTAGGCGGGAGTAGTAGTCAAGAGACCCAGTACTTC. Translated, it gives CASSPLGGSSSQETQYF.

Notes on this clone: Relative to the germline gene, one junction end is altered; a read error may explain this. In nucleotides, the CDR3 is TGTGCTAGCAGCTTAGGGAGACTAGTCTCGGGAGAGACCCAGTACTTC. Protein product: CASSLGRLVSGETQYF. The chain employs TRBV11-3 and TRBJ2-5, with a weak D call TRBD2 (6 bases). This CDR3 has 16 amino acids. Germline V lookup: CDR1 SGHNT, CDR2 YENEEA. Variable domain in full (rest from reference TRBV11-3 and TRBJ2-5): EAGVVQSPRYKIIEKKQPVAFWCNPISGHNTLYWYLQNLGQGPELLIRYENEEAVDDSQLPKDRFSAERLKGVDSTLKIQPAELGDSAVYLCASSLGRLVSGETQYFGPGTRLLVL.